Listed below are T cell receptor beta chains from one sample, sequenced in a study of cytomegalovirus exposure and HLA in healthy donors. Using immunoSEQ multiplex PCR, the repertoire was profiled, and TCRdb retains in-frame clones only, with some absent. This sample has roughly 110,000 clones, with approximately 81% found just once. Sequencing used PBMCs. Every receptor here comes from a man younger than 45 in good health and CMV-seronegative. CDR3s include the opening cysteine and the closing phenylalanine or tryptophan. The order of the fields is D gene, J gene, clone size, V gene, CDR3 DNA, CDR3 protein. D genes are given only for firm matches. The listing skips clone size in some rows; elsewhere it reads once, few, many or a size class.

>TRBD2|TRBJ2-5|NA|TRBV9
TGTGCCAGCAGCACTAGCTCTGGCGGGGGGGCGGAGACCCAGTACTTC
CASSTSSGGGAETQYF
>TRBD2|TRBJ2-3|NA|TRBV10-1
TGCGCCAGCAGTGAGTCGAGGGGGACTAGCGGGAGCACAGATACGCAGTATTTT
CASSESRGTSGSTDTQYF
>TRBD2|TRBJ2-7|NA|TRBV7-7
TGTGCTAGCAGCTTAGGACTAGCGGGAGTCGGCGAGCAGTACTTC
CASSLGLAGVGEQYF
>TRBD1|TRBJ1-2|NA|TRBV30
TGTGCCTGGAGTCCTACCGGACAGGGTACAGGCTACACCTTC
CAWSPTGQGTGYTF
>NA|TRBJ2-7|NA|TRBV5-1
TGCGCCAGCAGCACCGGACCCCCGGGGTACGAGCAGTACTTC
CASSTGPPGYEQYF
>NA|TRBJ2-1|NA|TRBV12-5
TGTGCTAGTGGCCAGGGGGAGGATTTGGGCAATGAGCAGTTCTTC
CASGQGEDLGNEQFF
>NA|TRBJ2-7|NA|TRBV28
TGTGCCAGCAGTTTATCGGGCGGGCCCGAGCAGTACTTC
CASSLSGGPEQYF
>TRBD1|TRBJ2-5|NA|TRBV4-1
TGCGCCAGCAGCCAAATCTCAGGGGGACAAGAGACCCAGTACTTC
CASSQISGGQETQYF
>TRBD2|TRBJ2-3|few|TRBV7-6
TGTGCCAGCAGCTGGCCGACTAGCGGGGGGGGTTTGGGCACAGATACGCAGTATTTT
CASSWPTSGGGLGTDTQYF
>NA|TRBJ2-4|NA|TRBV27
TGTGCCAGCAGTTTGGGCCGGACCAAAAACATTCAGTACTTC
CASSLGRTKNIQYF
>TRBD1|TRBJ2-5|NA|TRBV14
TGTGCCAGCAGCCCAGGGGGCCCAGCGACGCAGACCCAGTACTTC
CASSPGGPATQTQYF
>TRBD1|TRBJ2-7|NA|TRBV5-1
TGCGCCAGCAGCCCGGACAGGCCCGGGGAGCAGTACTTC
CASSPDRPGEQYF
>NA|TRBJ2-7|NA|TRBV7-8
TGTGCCAGCACTCACCGGAGCGCCTACGAGCAGTACTTC
CASTHRSAYEQYF
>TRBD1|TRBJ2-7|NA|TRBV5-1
TGCGCCAGCAGCGTGGGACAGTCACGTTACGAGCAGTACTTC
CASSVGQSRYEQYF
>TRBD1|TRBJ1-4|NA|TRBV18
TGTGCCAGCTCGCAAAGGACAGGGGGCGAGGAAAAACTGTTTTTT
CASSQRTGGEEKLFF
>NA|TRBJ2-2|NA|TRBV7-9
TGTGCCAGGGTGACGGGGAACACCGGGGAGCTGTTTTTT
CARVTGNTGELFF
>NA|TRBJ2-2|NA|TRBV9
TGTGCCAGCACGTACGGGACCGGGGAGCTGTTTTTT
CASTYGTGELFF
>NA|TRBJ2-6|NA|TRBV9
TGTGCCAGCAGCGACCAGGTGTACTCTGGGGCCAACGTCCTGACTTTC
CASSDQVYSGANVLTF
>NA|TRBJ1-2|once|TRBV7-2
TGTGCCAGCAGCCCCGACGCGGGGACTAGGATCTATGGCTACACCTTC
CASSPDAGTRIYGYTF
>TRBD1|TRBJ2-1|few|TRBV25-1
TGTGCCAGCAGCGGGACAGGGGAGGCGGATGAGCAGTTCTTC
CASSGTGEADEQFF
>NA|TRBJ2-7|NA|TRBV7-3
TGTGCCTCAAACTGGGCCTCCTACGAGCAGTACTTC
CASNWASYEQYF
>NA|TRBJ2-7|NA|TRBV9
TGTGCCAGCAGCGTAGAGGCGGGGGCAGGGGAGCAGTACTTC
CASSVEAGAGEQYF
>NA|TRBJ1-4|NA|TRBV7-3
TGTGCCAGCAGCTCCCAAGGGGGAGGGGGGGGAGAAAAACTGTTTTTT
CASSSQGGGGGEKLFF
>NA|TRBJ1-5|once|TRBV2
TGTGCCAGCAGTGACAGGATTCCCACGGTTGGGCCCCAGCATTTT
CASSDRIPTVGPQHF
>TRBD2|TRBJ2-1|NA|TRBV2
TGTGCCAGCATCCCCCCTAGCGGGGGAGGTGCTGAGCAGTTCTTC
CASIPPSGGGAEQFF
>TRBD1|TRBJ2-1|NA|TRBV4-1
TGCGCCAGCAGCCACAAGCCGGGACAGGGTTTTGGTGAGCAGTTCTTC
CASSHKPGQGFGEQFF
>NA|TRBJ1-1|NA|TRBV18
TGTGCCAGCTCACCACCAGGAGGCACTGAAGCTTTCTTT
CASSPPGGTEAFF
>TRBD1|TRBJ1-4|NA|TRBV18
TGTGCCAGCTCACCCAGACAGGGGTCTAATGAAAAACTGTTTTTT
CASSPRQGSNEKLFF